These 3 T cell receptor beta chains share one sample of origin, sequenced in a study of CD8+CD57+ T cells in acquired aplastic anemia. Whoever was chosen for sequencing had shown CD8+CD57+ cell expansion by flow cytometry. The template used for profiling TCR beta VDJ and CDR3 was genomic DNA. TCRdb re-analysed the reads in MiXCR, keeping a single row per CDR3 protein. The sample carries 210,000 or so distinct CDR3 sequences, about half recorded once. Input material: sorted CD4+, CD8+, or CD8+CD57+ T cells (not recorded which) from PBMCs. All receptors derive from a human donor with aplastic anemia.

This clonotype was counted at least ten times. V gene TRBV11-2 combines with J gene TRBJ2-1; D remains ambiguous. The CDR3 length is 15 residues. The V gene's germline CDR1 is SGHAT and CDR2 FQNNGV. The germline V and J ends were trimmed by 5 bases and 7 bases, with 18 bases remaining between them. This CDR3 is CASSRAVVGLNEQFF. Written as DNA, the CDR3 is TGTGCCAGCAGCCGGGCGGTAGTGGGGTTGAATGAGCAGTTCTTC.

With respect to this clonotype: This sequence may be a read error, since a much larger clone differs from it by one base. The V gene is TRBV6-4, the J gene TRBJ2-5; D possibly corresponds to TRBD1 (5 bases). The CDR3 is 12 residues long. Per the germline V gene, CDR1 is MRHNA and CDR2 is SNTAGT. Trimming took off 8 bases at V and 2 bases at J, with 9 bases between the two ends. The CDR3 bases are TGTGCCAGCCATAGACAGCAAGAGACCCAGTACTTC. Protein: CASHRQQETQYF.

The chain recombines TRBV15 with TRBJ1-2, with TRBD1 as a possible D gene (5 bases). There are 14 residues in the CDR3. Germline-derived CDR1 and CDR2 are LNHNV and YYDKDF (reference sequence). Trimming removed 0 bases from V and 8 bases from J, with 13 bases in between. The CDR3 DNA reads TGTGCCACCAGCAGAGAGGCCTCGGGGCAGGGCTACACCTTC. It specifies CATSREASGQGYTF. Full variable domain (missing parts from reference TRBV15 and TRBJ1-2): DAMVIQNPRYQVTQFGKPVTLSCSQTLNHNVMYWYQQKSSQAPKLLFHYYDKDFNNEADTPDNFQSRRPNTSFCFLDIRSPGLGDTAMYLCATSREASGQGYTFGSGTRLTVV.